A single sample gave rise to the 24 T cell receptor beta chains below, sequenced in a study of cytomegalovirus exposure and HLA in healthy donors. A multiplex PCR was run with 60 Vbeta primers and 13 Jbeta primers. Clones were read by immunoSEQ multiplex PCR, and TCRdb kept only the in-frame ones, dropping some. The sample yields fewer than 85,000 clones, 60% to 75% seen once. The sample was PBMCs. These receptors were collected from a woman between 35 and 50 years old in good health and CMV-seropositive.

This chain links TRBV5-1 with TRBJ2-7, with 8 positions matching TRBD1. Germline V lookup: CDR1 SGHRS, CDR2 YFSETQ. The CDR3 is 14 residues long. J gave up 5 bases and V 8 bases, and 12 bases lay outside the gene matches. The CDR3 DNA reads as TGCGCCAGTAACCCCGGACAGGGAGAACACGAGCAGTACTTC. Its protein product is CASNPGQGEHEQYF.

The chain carries TRBV27 and TRBJ1-1; D uncertain. V was pared by 6 bases and J by 4 bases, with 21 bases between. Per the germline V gene, CDR1 is MNHEY and CDR2 is SMNVEV (reference sequence). CDR3 length: 16 residues. The CDR3 bases are TGTGCCAGCAGCCAGGAGGGAGGGTATTTGGGCACTGAAGCTTTCTTT. As protein: CASSQEGGYLGTEAFF.

The V and J genes are TRBV12-5 and TRBJ1-2; no reliable D call. Per the germline V gene, CDR1 is LGHNT and CDR2 is FRNRAP. This CDR3 has 12 residues. V was shortened by 5 bases and J by 3 bases, with 7 bases between the two germline ends. The CDR3 coding sequence is TGTGCTAGTGGTCCGCAGGACTATGGCTACACCTTC. This gives the protein CASGPQDYGYTF.

This clone was seen a few times. The V and J genes are TRBV19 and TRBJ1-2, with D possibly matching TRBD1 (5 bases). The germline V gene encodes CDR1 LNHDA and CDR2 SQIVND (reference sequence). The CDR3 runs 18 residues. V lost 3 bases, J lost 0 bases, and 20 bases lay in between. Here the CDR3 DNA reads TGTGCCAGTAGTATGGAGCTATTGCGTAAAGGGGCTAACTATGGCTACACCTTC. Protein: CASSMELLRKGANYGYTF.

The rearrangement links TRBV2 to TRBJ1-1, with D possibly being TRBD1 (5 bases). From germline, CDR1 is SNHLY and CDR2 FYNNEI. V was pared by 5 bases and J by 1 base, with 8 bases between. This CDR3 comprises 13 residues. This CDR3 is CASSTGGNTEAFF. CDR3 DNA sequence: TGTGCCAGCAGTACCGGGGGGAACACTGAAGCTTTCTTT. Using reference TRBV2 and TRBJ1-1 for the parts outside the CDR3, the full variable domain is EPEVTQTPSHQVTQMGQEVILRCVPISNHLYFYWYRQILGQKVEFLVSFYNNEISEKSEIFDDQFSVERPDGSNFTLKIRSTKLEDSAMYFCASSTGGNTEAFFGQGTRLTVV.

This sequence joins TRBV19 and TRBJ2-1, with TRBD2 matching over 11 bases. Germline trimming cut 6 bases from V and 5 bases from J; bases unmatched to any gene: 6. Germline V gene lookup returns CDR1 LNHDA and CDR2 SQIVND (reference sequence). There are 15 residues in the CDR3. DNA of the CDR3: TGTGCCAGTAGCCCTCTAGCGGGAGGCGACAATGAGCAGTTCTTC. Protein sequence: CASSPLAGGDNEQFF. The whole variable domain, remainder taken from reference TRBV19 and TRBJ2-1, is DGGITQSPKYLFRKEGQNVTLSCEQNLNHDAMYWYRQDPGQGLRLIYYSQIVNDFQKGDIAEGYSVSREKKESFPLTVTSAQKNPTAFYLCASSPLAGGDNEQFFGPGTRLTVL.

The J gene is TRBJ2-1, the V gene TRBV2; a possible D gene is TRBD2 (5 bases). V was pared by 9 bases and J by 3 bases, with 9 bases between. The CDR3 runs to 12 residues. CDR1 is SNHLY, CDR2 FYNNEI, per germline. The CDR3 region has the DNA TGTGCCAGTCACCGGGGCTACAATGAGCAGTTCTTC. It is translated as CASHRGYNEQFF. The variable domain in full, completed from reference TRBV2 and TRBJ2-1, reads EPEVTQTPSHQVTQMGQEVILRCVPISNHLYFYWYRQILGQKVEFLVSFYNNEISEKSEIFDDQFSVERPDGSNFTLKIRSTKLEDSAMYFCASHRGYNEQFFGPGTRLTVL.

This clone has more than one count but fewer than ten. This rearrangement joins TRBV29-1 to TRBJ2-7; 11 nucleotides align to TRBD2. CDR3 length equals 14 residues. Germline CDR1 SQVTM, CDR2 ANQGSEA. Trimming at V came to 7 bases and at J to 6 bases, leaving 11 bases not matched to a gene. The CDR3 protein is CSAGGLAGGREQYF. CDR3 in DNA: TGCAGCGCGGGGGGGCTAGCGGGAGGACGCGAGCAGTACTTC.

The chain joins TRBV11-2 to TRBJ1-5, with TRBD1 matching over 10 bases. The CDR3 is made up of 16 amino acids. The germline gives CDR1 SGHAT, CDR2 FQNNGV. V lost 2 bases, J lost 5 bases, and 6 bases stayed unmatched. The CDR3 region has the DNA TGTGCCAGCAGCTTAACCTGGGGGACAGGGGATCAGCCCCAGCATTTT. This sequence encodes CASSLTWGTGDQPQHF.

The gene calls are TRBV7-9 and TRBJ1-3; tentatively, D is TRBD1 (5 bases). The germline V gene has CDR1 SEHNR and CDR2 FQNEAQ (reference sequence). There are 16 residues in the CDR3. The germline V and J ends were trimmed by 4 bases and 0 bases, with 13 bases remaining between them. The CDR3 DNA reads as TGTGCCAGCAGCTCCCGGGACTCCGGCTCTGGAAACACCATATATTTT. Residues: CASSSRDSGSGNTIYF.

The rearrangement uses TRBV30 and TRBJ2-1; 7 positions match TRBD1. V lost 0 bases and J lost 7; bases outside the gene matches: 3. The germline V gene encodes CDR1 GTSNPN and CDR2 SVGIG (reference sequence). The CDR3 has 13 amino acids. CDR3: CAWSVRQGNEQFF. CDR3 DNA sequence: TGTGCCTGGAGTGTACGACAGGGTAATGAGCAGTTCTTC.

This clone was counted a few times. This chain joins TRBV27 and TRBJ1-6; D is possibly TRBD1 (5 bases). The CDR3 has 13 residues. Trimming cost V 4 bases and J 7 bases, with 8 bases left between them. The V gene's germline CDR1 is MNHEY and CDR2 SMNVEV (reference sequence). The CDR3 reads CASSWEGNSPLHF. CDR3 nucleotides: TGTGCCAGCAGTTGGGAGGGGAATTCACCCCTCCACTTT.

This clone came up a few times. A junction boundary mismatches the germline segment, possibly from a read error. This sequence joins TRBV7-7 and TRBJ2-1; D unclear. The CDR3 is 13 amino acids. Looked up from germline, CDR1 is SSHAT and CDR2 is FNYEAQ (reference sequence). CDR3 nucleotide sequence: TGTGCTAGCAGCTTAGGATCAGACAATGAGCAGTTCTTC. Its translation is CASSLGSDNEQFF.

This clone was counted between two and nine times. V and J are TRBV30 and TRBJ2-6; maybe TRBD2 (6 bases). The CDR3 is 13 residues long. The germline V gene has CDR1 GTSNPN and CDR2 SVGIG (reference sequence). Trimming cost V 2 bases and J 6 bases, with 8 bases left between them. CDR3 nucleotide sequence: TGTGCCTGGAGTCGGGGGATGGCCAACGTCCTGACTTTC. Its translation: CAWSRGMANVLTF.

This chain links TRBV2 with TRBJ2-3; 9 bases map to TRBD2. The J segment lost 4 bases and the V segment lost 7 bases, leaving 9 bases of the junction unmatched. Germline CDR1 is SNHLY and CDR2 is FYNNEI. CDR3 length: 15 amino acids. The CDR3 DNA reads as TGTGCCAGCACTCCGGGACTAGCACTTCCAGATACGCAGTATTTT. Translated: CASTPGLALPDTQYF.

In DNA form, the CDR3 reads TGTGCCAGCGGCGAAAGGACAGGCAACTATGGCTACACCTTC. Translating it yields CASGERTGNYGYTF. The J gene is TRBJ1-2, the V gene TRBV7-9, with TRBD1 identical over 7 bases. Trimming at V came to 8 bases and at J to 2 bases, leaving 8 bases not matched to a gene. Germline assignment: CDR1 SEHNR and CDR2 FQNEAQ (reference sequence). The CDR3 is made up of 14 amino acids.

In regard to this clone: Germline is not matched at one junction end, which may reflect a read error. The J gene is TRBJ2-7, the V gene TRBV6-1; 12 bases match TRBD1. The germline gives CDR1 MNHNS, CDR2 SASEGT. The CDR3 sequence is 16 residues long. CDR3 nucleotide sequence: TGTGCCAGCAGTGCGCGTATGACCCCGGGACAGGGGGCTCTGATCTTC. Its translation is CASSARMTPGQGALIF.

The V gene is TRBV6-5, the J gene TRBJ2-1; TRBD1 agrees at 7 bases. CDR1 is MNHEY and CDR2 is SVGAGI in the germline V gene. The V and J ends lost 5 bases and 12 bases, in that order; junction bases with no gene match: 10. CDR3 length: 13 amino acids. The CDR3 spells CASSPPTGIGQFF. CDR3 nucleotide sequence: TGTGCCAGCAGTCCACCGACAGGGATCGGGCAGTTCTTC.

CDR3 sequence reads: CAWSRGPNSPLHF. In DNA, the CDR3 is TGTGCCTGGAGTAGGGGGCCGAATTCACCCCTCCACTTT. The chain recombines TRBV30 with TRBJ1-6, with 7 nucleotides matching TRBD1. Germline V CDR1 and CDR2: GTSNPN, SVGIG (reference sequence). This CDR3 has 13 residues. The J segment lost 7 bases and the V segment lost 2 bases, leaving 2 bases of the junction unmatched.

This clone was seen once. J is TRBJ2-2 and V is TRBV6-1; TRBD1 matches 11 bases. The germline V gene encodes CDR1 MNHNS and CDR2 SASEGT. The CDR3 is 15 residues long. Trimming cost V 5 bases and J 8 bases; bases outside gene matches: 7. Here the CDR3 DNA reads TGTGCCAGCAGTCCGGGACAGGGGGTTGGAGGGGAGCTGTTTTTT. Protein product: CASSPGQGVGGELFF.

The chain is built from TRBV19 and TRBJ2-7, with 8 bases that match TRBD1. The germline CDR1 and CDR2 sequences are LNHDA and SQIVND (reference sequence). The CDR3 is made up of 15 amino acids. V lost 3 bases and J lost 3; bases outside the gene matches: 7. The DNA of the CDR3 is TGTGCCAGTAGTATTGGAGGGACAGGATACTACGAGCAGTACTTC. It codes for CASSIGGTGYYEQYF.

The rearrangement links TRBV30 to TRBJ2-7; a weak D match, TRBD1 (6 bases). This CDR3 has 11 amino acids. The germline V gene has CDR1 GTSNPN and CDR2 SVGIG (reference sequence). V gave up 5 bases and J gave up 4 bases, with 9 bases separating them. CDR3 sequence: CAWSDSYEQYF. CDR3 DNA: TGTGCCTGGTCGGACAGTTACGAGCAGTACTTC.

There are a few counts of this clone. This rearrangement joins TRBV4-1 to TRBJ1-1; D is uncertain. Trimming removed 7 bases at V and 6 bases at J, with 15 bases between. Germline CDR1 reads MGHRA; CDR2 reads YSYEKL. CDR3 length: 13 amino acids. CDR3 bases: TGCGCCAGCACCCAGAGCGGAATCCCTGAAGCTTTCTTT. Its protein is CASTQSGIPEAFF.

The chain is built from TRBV4-1 and TRBJ2-3, with 8 bases that match TRBD1. With V trimmed by 3 bases and J by 3 bases, 8 bases remained unmatched. Germline V gives CDR1 MGHRA, CDR2 YSYEKL. The CDR3 runs to 16 residues. CDR3 DNA sequence: TGCGCCAGCAGCCAGACCGGGACAGGCAGAACAGATACGCAGTATTTT. The encoded protein is CASSQTGTGRTDTQYF.